Shown below are 6 T cell receptor beta chains from a single sample sequenced in a study of cytomegalovirus exposure and HLA in healthy donors. It was with 60 Vbeta and 13 Jbeta primers that the PCR ran. The method was immunoSEQ multiplex PCR; TCRdb's version includes in-frame clones alone and lacks a portion of them. Its table records tens of thousands of clones. The sequencing sample was made of PBMCs. The source is a boy aged 10-17 years in good health and CMV-seronegative.

The V and J genes are TRBV4-2 and TRBJ2-7, with 14 bases that match TRBD2. V was pared by 3 bases and J by 2 bases, with 9 bases of the junction left unmatched. CDR3 size: 18 residues. The germline gives CDR1 LGHNA, CDR2 YNFKEQ. The chain's CDR3 is CASSHRGLAGVSAYEQYF. In nucleotides, the CDR3 is TGTGCCAGCAGCCACCGGGGACTAGCGGGGGTTTCCGCCTACGAGCAGTACTTC.

This chain connects TRBV6-5 to TRBJ1-2, with TRBD1 matching over 7 bases. V shed 6 bases, J shed 3 bases, and the junction held 4 bases outside the gene matches. This CDR3 has 13 residues. CDR1 and CDR2 (germline): MNHEY, SVGAGI. CDR3 sequence reads: CASRLDRDYGYTF. The CDR3 bases are TGTGCCAGCAGGCTTGACAGGGACTATGGCTACACCTTC.

The chain combines TRBV4-3 with TRBJ2-7; TRBD1 matches at 10 bases. CDR1 and CDR2 (germline): LGHNA, YSLEER. V shed 0 bases and J 10 bases; nucleotides not matched to a gene: 9. The CDR3 loop spans 15 amino acids. The DNA for the CDR3 is TGCGCCAGCAGCCAAGAGGGGACAGGGGCCGGAGTACAGTACTTC. This encodes CASSQEGTGAGVQYF.

CDR3 protein: CASSFETGGNTIYF. In nucleotides, the CDR3 is TGCGCCAGCAGCTTTGAAACGGGAGGAAACACCATATATTTT. The chain joins TRBV5-1 to TRBJ1-3; D remains unclear. The V gene's germline CDR1 is SGHRS and CDR2 YFSETQ. Trimming cost V 2 bases and J 4 bases, with 10 bases left between them. The CDR3 sequence is 14 residues long.

The V and J genes are TRBV25-1 and TRBJ1-1, with 7 nucleotides matching TRBD1. This CDR3 has 15 residues. The trim removed 3 bases at V and 8 bases at J, leaving 12 bases unmatched. Per the germline V gene, CDR1 is MGHDK and CDR2 is SYGVNS. CDR3 protein: CASSDRIGGLGEAFF. CDR3 bases: TGTGCCAGCAGTGACCGAATAGGGGGCTTAGGGGAAGCTTTCTTT.

The chain carries TRBV18 and TRBJ2-5; 7 bases match TRBD1. The last part of the DNA fits TRBJ2-7 better; the J call may be wrong. The CDR3 is 14 residues long. CDR1 and CDR2 from the germline V gene are KGHSH and LQKENI. As DNA, the CDR3 is TGTGCCAGCTCACCTGGGACAGCCCGGGACGAGCAGTACTTC. Amino acid sequence: CASSPGTARDEQYF.